The next 5 T cell receptor beta chains were all read from a single sample in a study of cytomegalovirus exposure and HLA in healthy donors listed by TCRdb under 2017. The receptor library was made with the immunoSEQ multiplex PCR assay. TCRdb took over this immuneACCESS table, retaining in-frame rearrangements with V and J assigned. Such tables are incomplete; in checked studies, under half of the missing clones stem from an unresolved V gene, and the remainder is unexplained. This sample holds 150,000 or so clones; 94% were observed only once. The ten largest clones add up to about 1.7% of the sample. Sequenced input: PBMCs. These receptors were obtained from a man younger than 35 in good health and CMV-seropositive.

This chain connects TRBV30 to TRBJ1-2, with TRBD1 as a possible D gene (6 bases). V lost 5 bases and J lost 8, with 27 bases in between. This CDR3 contains 16 residues. Germline-derived CDR1 and CDR2 are GTSNPN and SVGIG (reference sequence). The CDR3 DNA reads as TGTGCCTGGGTGGACAGTTACGGCCCTATAAGTAGGGGCTACACCTTC. Translation gives CAWVDSYGPISRGYTF.

This chain uses TRBV27 with TRBJ2-2; 8 bases are shared with TRBD2. V shed 4 bases, J shed 7 bases, and the junction held 11 bases outside the gene matches. Germline loops: CDR1 MNHEY, CDR2 SMNVEV (reference sequence). The CDR3 covers 16 residues. In DNA, the CDR3 is TGTGCCAGCAGTTCTGCTTTTCTAGCGGGCCACGGGGAGCTGTTTTTT. Protein: CASSSAFLAGHGELFF.

The CDR3 is CASGPGASGSTDTQYF. The CDR3 DNA follows: TGTGCTAGTGGCCCCGGGGCTAGCGGGAGCACAGATACGCAGTATTTT. The rearrangement joins TRBV12-5 to TRBJ2-3; 8 nucleotides agree with TRBD2. The germline V gene has CDR1 LGHNT and CDR2 FRNRAP. V was pared by 6 bases and J by 0 bases, with 8 bases of the junction left unmatched. The CDR3 covers 16 residues.

This rearrangement joins TRBV28 to TRBJ1-1; D ambiguous. Per germline, CDR1 MDHEN and CDR2 SYDVKM. CDR3 length equals 16 residues. The ends were cut back, 6 bases at V and 6 bases at J, with 23 bases in the middle. The CDR3 coding sequence is TGTGCCAGCAGCCCCGCGTATGGTATAAAGAGCGCTGAAGCTTTCTTT. This codes for CASSPAYGIKSAEAFF.

On this clone: Other nucleotide sequences in the sample specify the same CDR3. V usage is TRBV7-9 and J usage is TRBJ2-7; D gene uncertain. From germline, CDR1 is SEHNR and CDR2 FQNEAQ (reference sequence). The V end lost 1 base, the J end lost 3 bases, and 4 bases lay between the germline ends. The CDR3 has 12 amino acids. The CDR3 spells CASSLDYYEQYF. The CDR3 DNA follows: TGTGCCAGCAGCTTAGATTACTACGAGCAGTACTTC.